The entry below gives a single T cell receptor (beta chain) sequence along with its context. The table came from immunoSEQ multiplex PCR; TCRdb's copy has only in-frame clones and leaves some out. The table has 100,000 to 150,000 clones, about 96% seen once. These data are taken from a study of cytomegalovirus exposure and HLA in healthy donors. For the study at large: In a later analysis, it was reported that the 120 validation repertoires had been produced on the same platform as the 500 to 750 repertoires belonging to the first cohort.

This CDR3 has 15 residues. The ends were cut back, 9 bases at V and 1 base at J, with 16 bases in the middle. Germline CDR1 is MGHDK and CDR2 is SYGVNS. The study drew the donors from its 120-subject validation cohort, separate from the approximately 700-subject first cohort. The clonotype originates from a young man in good health and CMV-seronegative. Sequencing was performed on PBMCs. The chain employs TRBV25-1 and TRBJ1-5, with no clear D. The CDR3 here is CASTTGCLSNQPQHF. As DNA, the CDR3 is TGTGCCAGTACCACGGGGTGCTTGAGCAATCAGCCCCAGCATTTT.